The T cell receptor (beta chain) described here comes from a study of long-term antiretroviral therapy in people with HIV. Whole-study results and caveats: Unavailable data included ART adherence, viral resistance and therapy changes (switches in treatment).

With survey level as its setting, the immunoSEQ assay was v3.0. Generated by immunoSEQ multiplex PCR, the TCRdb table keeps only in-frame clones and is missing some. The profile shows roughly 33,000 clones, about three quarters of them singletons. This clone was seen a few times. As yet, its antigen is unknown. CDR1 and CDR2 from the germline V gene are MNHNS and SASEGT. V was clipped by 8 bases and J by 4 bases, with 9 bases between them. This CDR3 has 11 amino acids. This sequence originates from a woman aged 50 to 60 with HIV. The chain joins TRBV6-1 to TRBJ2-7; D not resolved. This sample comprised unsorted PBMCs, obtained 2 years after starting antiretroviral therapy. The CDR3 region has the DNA TGTGCCAGCGACGAAGGGTACGAGCAGTACGTC. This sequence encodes CASDEGYEQYV.